This T cell receptor (beta chain) was recovered during a study of a mutant IDH1 vaccine in newly diagnosed glioma. This table comes from immunoSEQ multiplex PCR, and its TCRdb copy is limited to in-frame clones, with some not included. Here the sample spans 65,000 or so clones, approximately 85% being singletons. Remarks on this clone: Its specificity is unknown.

The CDR3 has 12 amino acids. Germline V lookup: CDR1 KGHSY, CDR2 FQNENV. Between the trimmed V and J ends, which lost 4 bases and 3 bases, there was a span of 5 bases. Sample time point: week 23, last vaccination. With topical imiquimod, each dose of the vaccine consisted of 300 ug of mutant IDH1 20-mer peptide. This clonotype was obtained from a man aged 25 to 40 with glioma. Sequenced here: PBMCs, sampled from a glioma patient whose treatment included an IDH1 peptide vaccine. The rearrangement links TRBV16 to TRBJ2-3; D not certain. The CDR3 bases are TGTGCCAGCAGCCCCGGAACAGATACGCAGTATTTT. The encoded protein is CASSPGTDTQYF.